One and the same sample provided the 3 T cell receptor beta chains below, sequenced in a study of human versus mouse CDR3 diversity and MHC coevolution (dated by TCRdb to 2016 to 2017). Library prep was done by the immunoSEQ multiplex PCR assay. TCRdb stores this immuneACCESS table with in-frame sequences only. Part of the clones is absent; in the studies checked, under half of the shortfall reflects unresolved V genes, and no reason is known for the rest. This sample has roughly 81,000 clones in its table, and around 93% of those were observed once. The ten largest account for around 1.3% of the sample. Sequences were obtained from naive CD4+ T cells from blood. The sample's cell subset or site label is to be understood as: CD45RO-negative CD62L-positive naive CD4 T cells. These receptors were taken from a person aged 30-69 years in good health.

This rearrangement joins TRBV6-6 to TRBJ1-2; 8 bases map to TRBD1. The CDR3 is 14 residues long. V gave up 3 bases and J gave up 6 bases; unmatched junction bases: 6. Germline V lookup: CDR1 MNHNY, CDR2 SVGAGI (reference sequence). The CDR3 region has the DNA TGTGCCAGCAGTTATCCGGGACAGGAGAATGGCTACACCTTC. It specifies CASSYPGQENGYTF.

The rearrangement joins TRBV5-4 to TRBJ2-7; possibly TRBD2 for D (6 bases). Germline-derived CDR1 and CDR2 are SGHNT and YYREEE (reference sequence). The CDR3 consists of 12 residues. With 4 bases removed from V and 6 bases from J, the gap between germline ends came to 11 bases. DNA for the CDR3: TGTGCCAGCAGCAGGACTAACTCCGAGCAGTACTTC. It codes for CASSRTNSEQYF.

With regard to this clone: The junction and the germline gene differ at one end; a read error may be behind it. The CDR3 protein is CASSAWDSPNPSF. The CDR3 region has the DNA TGTGCCAGCAGTGCCTGGGACAGTCCGAATCCCAGCTTC. V gene TRBV28 combines with J gene TRBJ2-7; 7 nucleotides agree with TRBD1. The CDR3 loop spans 13 amino acids. Germline-derived CDR1 and CDR2 are MDHEN and SYDVKM.